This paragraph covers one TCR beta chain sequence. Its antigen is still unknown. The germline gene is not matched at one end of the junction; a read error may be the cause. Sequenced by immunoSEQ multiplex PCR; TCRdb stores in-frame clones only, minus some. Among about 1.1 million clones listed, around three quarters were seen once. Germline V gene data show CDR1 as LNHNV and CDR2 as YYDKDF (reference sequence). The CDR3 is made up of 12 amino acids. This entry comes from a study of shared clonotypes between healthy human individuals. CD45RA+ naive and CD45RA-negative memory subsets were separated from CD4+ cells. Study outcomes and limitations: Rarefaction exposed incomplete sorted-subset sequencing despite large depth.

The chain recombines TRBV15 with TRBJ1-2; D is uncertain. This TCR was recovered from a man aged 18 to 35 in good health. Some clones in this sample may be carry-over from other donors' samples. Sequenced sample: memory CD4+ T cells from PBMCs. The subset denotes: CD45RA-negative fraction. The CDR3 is CATSGEAYGYTF. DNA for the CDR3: TGTGCCACCAGCGGAGAAGCCTATGGCTACACCTTC.